This TCR beta chain comes out of a study of blood T cell repertoires in COVID-19. About the research overall: Sites in the United States, Italy and Spain provided acute and convalescent COVID-19 samples.

Method: immunoSEQ multiplex PCR; TCRdb's copy keeps in-frame clones and lacks some. The sample yields roughly 330,000 clones, about 90% seen once. With 5 bases removed from V and 4 bases from J, the gap between germline ends came to 6 bases. This CDR3 region has 11 residues. Per the germline V gene, CDR1 is SGHAT and CDR2 is FQNNGV. This study enrolled people aged about 18 to 100 from roughly 22 US geographic areas. The study assigned cohorts using participant-reported clinical history. This receptor was identified in a woman aged 25-40 years who had recovered from COVID-19. The chain couples TRBV11-2 to TRBJ2-7; D is undetermined. The sample comprised PBMCs or T cells enriched from blood (not recorded which). DNA of the CDR3: TGTGCCAGCAGCCCGTTTTACGAGCAGTACTTC. Translation gives CASSPFYEQYF.